The clone carrying this TCR beta chain was observed many times. This sample stems from a study of T cells after yellow fever vaccination. TCRdb used MiXCR to reprocess the 5' RACE reads, holding one entry per CDR3 protein. The sample carries 250,000 to 300,000 distinct CDR3 sequences, roughly 8.7% recorded once. Germline V CDR1 and CDR2: SGDLS, YYNGEE. Between the trimmed V and J ends, which lost 1 base and 5 bases, there was a span of 11 bases. The CDR3 has 14 amino acids. Sample: CD4+ T cells sorted from PBMCs, taken 5 days after the yellow fever booster vaccination. The chain employs TRBV9 and TRBJ2-3, with D perhaps matching TRBD2 (6 bases). The receptor's source is a man in his late teens or twenties who received the YFV17D yellow fever vaccine. CDR3 protein: CASSVLPGGDTQYF. The CDR3 DNA reads TGTGCCAGCAGCGTACTCCCCGGGGGAGATACGCAGTATTTT.